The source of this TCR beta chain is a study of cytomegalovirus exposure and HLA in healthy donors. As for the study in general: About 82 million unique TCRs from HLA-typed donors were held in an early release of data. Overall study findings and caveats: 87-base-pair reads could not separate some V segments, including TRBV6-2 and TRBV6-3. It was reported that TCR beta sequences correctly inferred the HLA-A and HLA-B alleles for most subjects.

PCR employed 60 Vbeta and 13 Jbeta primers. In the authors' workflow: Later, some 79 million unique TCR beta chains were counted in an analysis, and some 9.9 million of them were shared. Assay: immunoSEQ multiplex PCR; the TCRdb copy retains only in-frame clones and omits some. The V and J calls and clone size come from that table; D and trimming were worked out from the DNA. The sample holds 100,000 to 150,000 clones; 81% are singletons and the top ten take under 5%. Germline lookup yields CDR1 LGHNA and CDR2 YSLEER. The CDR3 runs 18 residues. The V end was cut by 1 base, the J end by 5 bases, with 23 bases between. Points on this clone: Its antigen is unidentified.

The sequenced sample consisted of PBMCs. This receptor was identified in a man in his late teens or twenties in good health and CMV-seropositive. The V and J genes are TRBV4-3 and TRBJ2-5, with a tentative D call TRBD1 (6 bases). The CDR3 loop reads CASSQGITVGGSRETQYF. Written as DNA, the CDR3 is TGCGCCAGCAGCCAAGGGATCACGGTTGGGGGCAGTAGGGAGACCCAGTACTTC.